This record covers a single T cell receptor (beta chain). Its antigen is not known. The naive CD8 fraction comprised CD45RO-negative cells positively selected for CCR7 and excluded terminally differentiated effector memory CD45RA+ cells. The record originates from a study of shared clonotypes between healthy human individuals. Study-wide context: The plates for each donor numbered three CD4 naive, three CD4 memory, two CD8 naive and one CD8 memory.

Per the study methods: Filtering was not the same, since immunoSEQ gave junction-only sequences without quality scores. Clones were read by immunoSEQ multiplex PCR, and TCRdb kept only the in-frame ones, dropping some. V, J and clone size derive from that table, while D and trimming were established from the DNA sequence. The sample shows some 2.1 million clones, approximately 95% of them seen only once. The CDR3 totals 16 residues. Germline-derived CDR1 and CDR2 are SGHDT and YYEEEE. V gave up 3 bases and J gave up 6 bases, with 18 bases separating them. Study-wide findings and caveats: Rarefaction indicated that sorted-subset sequencing remained incomplete although depth was large.

Sequencing was carried out using naive CD8+ T cells sorted from blood. This receptor was obtained from a man in his late teens or twenties in good health. This sequence joins TRBV5-6 and TRBJ2-2; D uncertain. The CDR3 is CASSWVGEDHAGELFF. In DNA, the CDR3 is TGTGCCAGCAGCTGGGTTGGCGAGGATCATGCCGGGGAGCTGTTTTTT.